This T cell receptor beta chain was captured in a study of blood T cell repertoires in COVID-19. Looking at the study overall: Some COVID-19 samples were acute and others convalescent; all came from the United States, Italy and Spain.

Losses at the gene ends were 3 bases for V and 3 bases for J; bases not matched to a gene: 3. Germline CDR1 and CDR2: SEHNR and FQNEAQ (reference sequence). This CDR3 spans 14 amino acids. Method: immunoSEQ multiplex PCR; TCRdb's copy keeps in-frame clones and lacks some. The data contain about 140,000 clones, more than 70% of them singletons. This sequence was found in a man aged 50 or older with active or convalescent COVID-19. The sequenced sample consisted of peripheral blood. The chain carries TRBV7-9 and TRBJ1-2; 8 bases match TRBD1. CDR3: CASSLTGVDYGYTF. CDR3 in DNA: TGTGCCAGCAGCTTGACAGGGGTGGACTATGGCTACACCTTC.